This T cell receptor (beta chain) was observed in a study of T cells in Graves' hyperthyroidism and ophthalmopathy (dated by TCRdb to the late 2010s). For the wider study: To identify distinguishing TCR V-J signatures, a discovery cohort of 100 patients was used, comprising 43 with Graves' ophthalmopathy and around 60 with stable Graves' hyperthyroidism. Prospective prediction of ophthalmopathy was tested in an independent validation cohort of 18 to 20 hyperthyroidism patients and 17 patients who later progressed to ophthalmopathy. For training and testing, the 100 patients in the discovery cohort were randomly divided in a 7:3 ratio. Thyroid tissue and blood T-cell repertoires from about 6 Graves' hyperthyroidism patients were also compared in the study. Once sampling was done, hyperthyroidism patients were given methimazole at a starting dose of 30 mg daily, whereas ophthalmopathy patients were given high-dose intravenous methylprednisolone. TCR Vbeta CDR3 sequencing of 135 peripheral blood samples (over 40 ophthalmopathy, roughly 74 hyperthyroidism and roughly 17 progressor patients) is reported in the paper.

This clonotype was picked up a small number of times. Its antigen remains undetermined. It has no much larger one-base neighbor in the sample; base qualities were not kept. The CDR3 holds 14 amino acids from the cysteine to the phenylalanine. The entry retains the CDR3 DNA only, 42 bases that are in frame from base 1. Trimming removed 3 bases from V and 5 bases from J; the gene matches leave 4 bases unexplained. Amplification of TCR beta CDR3 regions was carried out from RNA transcripts. The first round of RT-PCR for the TCR CDR3 was performed with the HTBI primer set and the Qiagen OneStep RT-PCR kit. Libraries were constructed in a second round of multiplex PCR, after which size selection and purification were performed. Paired-end sequencing of the libraries was performed with 100 bp reads on an Illumina HiSeq2000. The source study handled its data this way. SOAPnuke was used to process the raw data, removing reads that contained adapters or uncalled bases, had a mean Phred below 15, or lacked an exact match to the constant primer or identifier. COPE v1.2.5 was used to merge high-quality paired reads, and clonotypes were defined as unique nucleotide sequences. MiTCR v1.1 was used to align the clonotypes against IMGT TRBV, TRBD and TRBJ reference segments. Analysis was restricted to V-J combinations with a frequency above 0.0001, which covered roughly 99% of repertoires. The TCS score was defined as the ratio of F50 (clonal expansion) to E x V (chaos), calculated using BLOSUM62-based TCRdist between CDR3 peptides within each V-J. Welch's t-statistics and random forest reduced roughly 500 V-J features to some 14, which were used in a naive Bayes classifier (R e1071). Thyroid-blood repertoire similarity was quantified with the Morisita-Horn index. TCRdb passed the public sequencing reads through fastp at Q25 and MiXCR, retaining productive beta sequences. Under each unique CDR3 protein, matching rows form one entry showing the most common genes and DNA. These V and J calls derive from TCRdb rather than the authors' analysis. This sample gives around 660,000 distinct CDR3 sequences in total; 45% of them show up just once. The ten largest clones take up approximately 6.8% of the sample.

General study outcomes and caveats: No statistical method was used to fix the sample size in advance, and group allocation was not hidden from the investigators. A model built on a 13 V-J signature distinguished ophthalmopathy from stable hyperthyroidism, reaching around 90% sensitivity and around 81% specificity in cross-validation and 80%/75% in testing. Most expanded thyroid clonotypes (frequency above 0.001) were also detected in blood, a finding suggesting that blood repertoires may reflect thyroid immune responses. In validation, the model predicted progression to ophthalmopathy with around 71% sensitivity and 72% to 85% specificity, a median of around six months before onset.

Exclusion was applied to patients with uncontrolled infections, other autoimmune diseases, pregnancy or lactation. Clinical symptoms, serum thyroxine and TRAb, thyroid ultrasound, and orbital computed tomography formed the basis for the diagnoses. Trizol reagent was used to extract total RNA, and RNA quality was then checked on an Agilent 2100 Bioanalyzer. This sequence uses TRBV12-3 or TRBV12-4 and TRBJ2-5; 9 of the junction bases match TRBD2. This clonotype was sampled from an adult man with Graves' disease, either hyperthyroidism or ophthalmopathy (not recorded which). Sequencing used peripheral blood or thyroid tissue (not recorded which). The CDR3 protein: CASSLTLAGETQYF. In nucleotide form, the sequence is TGTGCCAGCAGTTTGACCCTAGCGGGGGAGACCCAGTACTTC.